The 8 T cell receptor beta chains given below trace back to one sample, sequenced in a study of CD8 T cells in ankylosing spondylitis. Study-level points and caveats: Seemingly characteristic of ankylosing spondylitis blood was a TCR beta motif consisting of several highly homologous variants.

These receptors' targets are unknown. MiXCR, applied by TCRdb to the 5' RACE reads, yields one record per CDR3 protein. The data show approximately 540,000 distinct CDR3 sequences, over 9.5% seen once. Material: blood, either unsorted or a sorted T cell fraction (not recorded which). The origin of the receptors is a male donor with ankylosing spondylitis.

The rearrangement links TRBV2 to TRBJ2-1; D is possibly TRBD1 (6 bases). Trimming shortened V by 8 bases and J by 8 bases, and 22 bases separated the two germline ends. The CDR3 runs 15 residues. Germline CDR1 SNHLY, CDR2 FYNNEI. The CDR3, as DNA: TGTGCCAGCTTTACAGGGTTCTCTTTACGGTATGAGCAGTTCTTC. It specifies CASFTGFSLRYEQFF. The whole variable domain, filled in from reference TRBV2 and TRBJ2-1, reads EPEVTQTPSHQVTQMGQEVILRCVPISNHLYFYWYRQILGQKVEFLVSFYNNEISEKSEIFDDQFSVERPDGSNFTLKIRSTKLEDSAMYFCASFTGFSLRYEQFFGPGTRLTVL.

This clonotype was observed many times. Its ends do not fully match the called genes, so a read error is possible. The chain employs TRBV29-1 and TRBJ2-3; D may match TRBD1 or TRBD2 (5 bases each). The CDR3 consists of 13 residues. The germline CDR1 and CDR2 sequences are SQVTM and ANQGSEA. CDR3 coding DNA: TGCAGCGTGGAAGGGACGTCCACAGATACGCAGTATTTT. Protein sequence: CSVEGTSTDTQYF.

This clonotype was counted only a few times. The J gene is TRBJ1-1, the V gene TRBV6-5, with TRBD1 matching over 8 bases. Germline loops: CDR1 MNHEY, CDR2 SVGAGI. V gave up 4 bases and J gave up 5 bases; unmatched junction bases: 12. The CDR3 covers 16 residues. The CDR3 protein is CASSFFRGQAETEAFF. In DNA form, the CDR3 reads TGTGCCAGCAGTTTTTTCAGGGGGCAGGCTGAGACTGAAGCTTTCTTT.

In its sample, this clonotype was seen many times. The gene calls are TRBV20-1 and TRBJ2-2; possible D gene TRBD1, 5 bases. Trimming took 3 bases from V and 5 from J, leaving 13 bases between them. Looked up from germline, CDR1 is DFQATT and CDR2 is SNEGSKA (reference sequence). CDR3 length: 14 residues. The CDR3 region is CSASLWGETGELFF. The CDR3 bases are TGCAGTGCTAGTTTATGGGGCGAAACCGGGGAGCTGTTTTTT.

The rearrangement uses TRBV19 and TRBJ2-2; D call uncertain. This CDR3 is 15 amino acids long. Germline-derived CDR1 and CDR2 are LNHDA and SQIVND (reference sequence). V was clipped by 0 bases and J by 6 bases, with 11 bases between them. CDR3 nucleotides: TGTGCCAGTAGTATAGATCTGAGAGATCCCGGGGAGCTGTTTTTT. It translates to CASSIDLRDPGELFF. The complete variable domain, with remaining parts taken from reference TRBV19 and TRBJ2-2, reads DGGITQSPKYLFRKEGQNVTLSCEQNLNHDAMYWYRQDPGQGLRLIYYSQIVNDFQKGDIAEGYSVSREKKESFPLTVTSAQKNPTAFYLCASSIDLRDPGELFFGEGSRLTVL.

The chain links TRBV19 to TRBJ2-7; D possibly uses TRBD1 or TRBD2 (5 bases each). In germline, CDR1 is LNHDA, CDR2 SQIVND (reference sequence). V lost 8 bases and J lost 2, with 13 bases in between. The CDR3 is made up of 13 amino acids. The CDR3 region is CASGDRSAYEQYF. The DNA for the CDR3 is TGTGCCAGTGGGGACCGGAGCGCCTACGAGCAGTACTTC. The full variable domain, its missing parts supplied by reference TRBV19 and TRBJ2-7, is DGGITQSPKYLFRKEGQNVTLSCEQNLNHDAMYWYRQDPGQGLRLIYYSQIVNDFQKGDIAEGYSVSREKKESFPLTVTSAQKNPTAFYLCASGDRSAYEQYFGPGTRLTVT.

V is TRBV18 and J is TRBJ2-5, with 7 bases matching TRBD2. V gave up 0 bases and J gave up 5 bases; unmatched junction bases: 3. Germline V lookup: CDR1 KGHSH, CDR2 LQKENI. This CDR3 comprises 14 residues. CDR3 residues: CASSPPTSPETQYF. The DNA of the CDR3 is TGTGCCAGCTCACCACCGACTAGCCCCGAGACCCAGTACTTC.

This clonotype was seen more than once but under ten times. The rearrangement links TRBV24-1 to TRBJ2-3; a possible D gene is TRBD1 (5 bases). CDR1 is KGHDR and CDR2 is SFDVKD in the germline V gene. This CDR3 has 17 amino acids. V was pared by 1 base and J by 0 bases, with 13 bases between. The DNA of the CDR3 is TGTGCCACCAGTGATTTATCAGGGTCTACTAGCACAGATACGCAGTATTTT. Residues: CATSDLSGSTSTDTQYF.